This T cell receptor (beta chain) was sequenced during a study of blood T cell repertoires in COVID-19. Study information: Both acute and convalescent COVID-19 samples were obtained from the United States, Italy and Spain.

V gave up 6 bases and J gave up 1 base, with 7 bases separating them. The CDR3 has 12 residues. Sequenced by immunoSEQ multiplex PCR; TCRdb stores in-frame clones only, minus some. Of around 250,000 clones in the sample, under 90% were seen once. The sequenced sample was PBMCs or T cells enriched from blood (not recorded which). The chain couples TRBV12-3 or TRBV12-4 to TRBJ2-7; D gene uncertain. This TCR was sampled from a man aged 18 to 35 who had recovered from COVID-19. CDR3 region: CASSPHSYEQYF. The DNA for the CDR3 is TGTGCCAGCAGCCCCCATTCCTACGAGCAGTACTTC.